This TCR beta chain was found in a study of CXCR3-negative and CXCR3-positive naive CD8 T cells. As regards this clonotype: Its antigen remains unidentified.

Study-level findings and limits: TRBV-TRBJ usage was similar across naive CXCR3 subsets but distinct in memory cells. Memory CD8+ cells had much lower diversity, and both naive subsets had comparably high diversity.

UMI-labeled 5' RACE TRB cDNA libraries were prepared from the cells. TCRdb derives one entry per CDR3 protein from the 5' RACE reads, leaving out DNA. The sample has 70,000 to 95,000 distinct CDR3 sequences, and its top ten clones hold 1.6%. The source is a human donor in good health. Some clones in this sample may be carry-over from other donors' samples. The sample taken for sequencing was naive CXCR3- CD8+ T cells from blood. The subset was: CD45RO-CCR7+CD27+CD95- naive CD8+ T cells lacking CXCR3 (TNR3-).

The CDR3 loop reads CASSLPGTGGSYEQYF. The genes are TRBV7-2 and TRBJ2-7; no DNA is available, so the TRBD1 call from TCRdb remains unchecked. The CDR3 is 16 amino acids. Germline CDR1 and CDR2: SGHTA and FQGNSA.